Listed below are T cell receptor beta chains from one sample, sequenced in a study of CD8 T cells in ankylosing spondylitis. TCRdb fed the 5' RACE reads into MiXCR, producing one record per CDR3 protein. The table records 300,000 to 350,000 distinct CDR3 sequences, roughly 14% of them present only once. The material sequenced was blood, either unsorted or a sorted T cell fraction (not recorded which). Receptors were obtained from a male donor with ankylosing spondylitis or in good health (not recorded which). Each CDR3 is given with its conserved first and last residue.

v_gene: TRBV4-1; j_gene: TRBJ1-1; CDR3aa: CASSQEVQGYTEAFF
v_gene: TRBV20-1; j_gene: TRBJ2-7; CDR3aa: CSARGLAGSYEQYF
v_gene: TRBV10-3; j_gene: TRBJ2-4; CDR3aa: CAISDGARGKNIQYF
v_gene: TRBV5-1; j_gene: TRBJ2-2; CDR3aa: CASSPAGDAGELFF
v_gene: TRBV18; j_gene: TRBJ1-2; CDR3aa: CASSPGLYYGYTF
v_gene: TRBV12-3/TRBV12-4; j_gene: TRBJ1-1; CDR3aa: CASSFVPGLNTEAFF
v_gene: TRBV11-2; j_gene: TRBJ1-4; CDR3aa: CASSLDPHRGEKLFF
v_gene: TRBV12-3/TRBV12-4; j_gene: TRBJ2-3; CDR3aa: CASSSRGPPTDTQYF
v_gene: TRBV30; j_gene: TRBJ2-1; CDR3aa: CAWRWASYNEQFF
v_gene: TRBV2; j_gene: TRBJ1-3; CDR3aa: CAIKGGQGDGNTIYF
v_gene: TRBV9; j_gene: TRBJ2-3; CDR3aa: CASSPHRGGGTDTQYF
v_gene: TRBV20-1; j_gene: TRBJ2-7; CDR3aa: CSASQTGYEQYF
v_gene: TRBV5-1; j_gene: TRBJ1-2; CDR3aa: CASSSHGPGYTF
v_gene: TRBV5-1; j_gene: TRBJ2-7; CDR3aa: CASNLDSGPVGEQYF
v_gene: TRBV28; j_gene: TRBJ1-4; CDR3aa: CASRPGQVRGKLFF
v_gene: TRBV4-1; j_gene: TRBJ2-1; CDR3aa: CASSQGEVTGRIQFF
v_gene: TRBV20-1; j_gene: TRBJ2-1; CDR3aa: CSASETSGGGNEQFF
v_gene: TRBV7-8; j_gene: TRBJ1-2; CDR3aa: CASSLGYDDYGYTF
v_gene: TRBV4-1; j_gene: TRBJ2-2; CDR3aa: CASSQLGTGSTGELFF
v_gene: TRBV20-1; j_gene: TRBJ1-1; CDR3aa: CSARGPNTEAFF
v_gene: TRBV5-4; j_gene: TRBJ2-1; CDR3aa: CASGGKGGNEQFF
v_gene: TRBV5-1; j_gene: TRBJ2-5; CDR3aa: CASSRAAEPFQETQYF
v_gene: TRBV5-1; j_gene: TRBJ2-5; CDR3aa: CASSKAGGQETQYF
v_gene: TRBV2; j_gene: TRBJ2-5; CDR3aa: CASSGGLGYQETQYF
v_gene: TRBV7-2; j_gene: TRBJ2-1; CDR3aa: CASSLAGAGGQDEQFF
v_gene: TRBV20-1; j_gene: TRBJ2-7; CDR3aa: CSADPGLRPYEQYF
v_gene: TRBV14; j_gene: TRBJ2-7; CDR3aa: CASSQEVAPYEQYF
v_gene: TRBV3-1; j_gene: TRBJ1-3; CDR3aa: CASSPPGWLGGGNTIYF
v_gene: TRBV7-2; j_gene: TRBJ1-6; CDR3aa: CASSLEAYWGNSPLHF
v_gene: TRBV5-6; j_gene: TRBJ1-5; CDR3aa: CASSLGGFGNQPQHF
v_gene: TRBV5-1; j_gene: TRBJ2-2; CDR3aa: CASSFSQTTGELFF
v_gene: TRBV5-1; j_gene: TRBJ1-6; CDR3aa: CASSAGGRNSPLHF
v_gene: TRBV29-1; j_gene: TRBJ1-2; CDR3aa: CSVTHRDIFNYGYTF
v_gene: TRBV3-1; j_gene: TRBJ1-1; CDR3aa: CASSQGRGQAFF
v_gene: TRBV3-1; j_gene: TRBJ2-3; CDR3aa: CASSQIASSTDTQYF
v_gene: TRBV3-1; j_gene: TRBJ2-1; CDR3aa: CASSTRLAKHEQFF
v_gene: TRBV7-9; j_gene: TRBJ1-6; CDR3aa: CAVPESTGRSSPLHF
v_gene: TRBV20-1; j_gene: TRBJ1-1; CDR3aa: CSARHGQKNTEAFF
v_gene: TRBV27; j_gene: TRBJ1-2; CDR3aa: CASSLRENYGYTF
v_gene: TRBV2; j_gene: TRBJ1-2; CDR3aa: CASTGTYGYTF
v_gene: TRBV4-2; j_gene: TRBJ1-4; CDR3aa: CASSIQGPLNEKLFF
v_gene: TRBV12-3/TRBV12-4; j_gene: TRBJ1-1; CDR3aa: CASSLETGLNTEAFF
v_gene: TRBV5-1; j_gene: TRBJ2-1; CDR3aa: CASSIVGDNEQFF
v_gene: TRBV7-2; j_gene: TRBJ1-5; CDR3aa: CASSLSRVSQPQHF
v_gene: TRBV5-1; j_gene: TRBJ2-5; CDR3aa: CASSPGTNSETQYF
v_gene: TRBV7-2; j_gene: TRBJ2-7; CDR3aa: CASSRLAGVYEQYF